The 26 T cell receptor beta chains reported below all come from one sample, sequenced in a study of tumor-infiltrating lymphocytes in localized non-small cell lung cancer (dated by TCRdb to the early 2020s). The receptor library was made with the immunoSEQ multiplex PCR assay. TCRdb limited this immuneACCESS table to in-frame rearrangements with V and J called. A share of clones is missing; checked studies link under half to unresolved V genes, and the rest is unexplained. The sample yields over 10,000 clones; roughly 67% were counted once. The top ten constitute 7% to 8% of the sample. What was sequenced was lung tumor tissue. The receptors shown here come from a human donor with non-small cell lung cancer.

This clone was picked up a small number of times. This chain connects TRBV10-1 to TRBJ2-2, with D uncertain. Germline CDR1 reads WNHNN; CDR2 reads SYGVQD (reference sequence). Trimming left V 10 bases short and J 7 bases short, with 19 bases between. The length of the CDR3 is 14 residues. CDR3 region: CATISRPGFGELFF. The CDR3 DNA is TGCGCCACCATAAGCCGACCGGGTTTCGGGGAGCTGTTTTTT.

This clone has only a few counts. The CDR3 loop is CASVYQGHEQFF. CDR3 in DNA: TGTGCCAGCGTCTACCAGGGCCATGAGCAGTTCTTC. The chain has TRBV28 and TRBJ2-1; tentative D call: TRBD1 (5 bases). Trimming took 8 bases from V and 8 from J, leaving 13 bases between them. This CDR3 region has 12 residues. Germline V lookup: CDR1 MDHEN, CDR2 SYDVKM.

The table lists this clone with a count of one. The CDR3 region has the DNA TGCGCCAGCAGCCCCTGGACAGGGGCAACCCTCTATGGCTACACCTTC. Translated, it gives CASSPWTGATLYGYTF. The chain couples TRBV5-1 to TRBJ1-2; 9 bases align to TRBD1. Trimming removed 4 bases from V and 4 bases from J; junction bases left unmatched: 11. The V gene's germline CDR1 is SGHRS and CDR2 YFSETQ. This CDR3 spans 16 amino acids.

The chain is built from TRBV6-1 and TRBJ1-4; D is perhaps TRBD1 (5 bases). The CDR3 is 14 residues long. Per germline, CDR1 MNHNS and CDR2 SASEGT. Trimming cost V 6 bases and J 8 bases, with 16 bases left between them. For the CDR3, the DNA is TGTGCCAGCAGGTCAAGCGGGGCGGACGAAAAACTGTTTTTT. This translates into CASRSSGADEKLFF.

The genes are TRBV6-5 and TRBJ2-2; D not certain. V shed 4 bases and J shed 0 bases, with 9 bases lying between them. The CDR3 loop spans 15 amino acids. The germline CDR1 and CDR2 sequences are MNHEY and SVGAGI. The CDR3 coding sequence is TGTGCCAGCAGTTTCCGACAAGCGAACACCGGGGAGCTGTTTTTT. Translating it yields CASSFRQANTGELFF.

V is TRBV7-2 and J is TRBJ2-2; D ambiguous. The germline V gene encodes CDR1 SGHTA and CDR2 FQGNSA. This CDR3 is 16 amino acids long. Trimming cost V 3 bases and J 4 bases, with 15 bases left between them. The CDR3 coding sequence is TGTGCCAGCAGCTTTGGCCTAAGATCGGGCACCGGGGAGCTGTTTTTT. It is translated as CASSFGLRSGTGELFF.

The chain links TRBV7-2 to TRBJ1-3, with D possibly being TRBD1 (5 bases). Germline values: CDR1 SGHTA, CDR2 FQGNSA. This CDR3 contains 13 residues. V lost 5 bases and J lost 8, with 13 bases in between. CDR3 sequence reads: CASSPQGLDTIYF. The CDR3 nucleotides are TGTGCCAGCAGCCCCCAGGGACTAGACACCATATATTTT. Based on the CDR3 plus reference TRBV7-2 and TRBJ1-3, the full variable domain is GAGVSQSPSNKVTEKGKDVELRCDPISGHTALYWYRQSLGQGLEFLIYFQGNSAPDKSGLPSDRFSAERTGGSVSTLTIQRTQQEDSAVYLCASSPQGLDTIYFGEGSWLTVV.

The J gene is TRBJ2-1, the V gene TRBV19, with unresolved D. Looked up from germline, CDR1 is LNHDA and CDR2 is SQIVND (reference sequence). CDR3 size: 13 residues. V lost 3 bases and J 3 bases, leaving 6 bases between the germline ends. The CDR3 spells CASSMKFYNEQFF. In DNA, the CDR3 is TGTGCCAGTAGTATGAAGTTCTACAATGAGCAGTTCTTC.

This chain uses TRBV7-2 with TRBJ2-2; D unclear. The CDR3 totals 18 residues. The germline gives CDR1 SGHTA, CDR2 FQGNSA. The ends were cut back, 4 bases at V and 2 bases at J, with 20 bases in the middle. CDR3 loop: CASSSVSGFRINTGELFF. The CDR3 DNA reads as TGTGCCAGCAGCTCCGTCTCGGGTTTTCGAATTAACACCGGGGAGCTGTTTTTT.

This chain uses TRBV30 with TRBJ1-1; D might be TRBD1 (5 bases). The CDR3 runs 13 residues. The ends were cut back, 2 bases at V and 3 bases at J, with 10 bases in the middle. The V gene's germline CDR1 is GTSNPN and CDR2 SVGIG (reference sequence). CDR3 residues: CAWSRGDHTEAFF. In DNA form, the CDR3 reads TGTGCCTGGAGTCGGGGGGACCACACTGAAGCTTTCTTT.

The V and J genes are TRBV7-2 and TRBJ2-1, with D uncertain. Deletions cut 4 bases from V and 7 bases from J, with 11 bases between. The CDR3 loop spans 13 amino acids. Germline lookup yields CDR1 SGHTA and CDR2 FQGNSA. In DNA form, the CDR3 reads TGTGCCAGCAGCTCAGTGACTTTTAATGAGCAGTTCTTC. As protein: CASSSVTFNEQFF.

V is TRBV4-1 and J is TRBJ2-5, with 15 positions matching TRBD2. Trimming took 1 base from V and 4 from J; bases not matched to a gene: 1. Per germline, CDR1 MGHRA and CDR2 YSYEKL. The CDR3 covers 16 residues. For the CDR3, the DNA is TGCGCCAGCAGCCAAGGGGGACTAGCGGGAGGAGAGACCCAGTACTTC. It encodes CASSQGGLAGGETQYF.

Points on this clone: It is unclear where the CDR3 begins or ends on the DNA, so no DNA is shown, and the CDR3 is as TCRdb lists it. The gene calls are TRBV6-1 and TRBJ2-7; TRBD1, as called in the table, went unchecked against the DNA. Germline loops: CDR1 MNHNS, CDR2 SASEGT. The CDR3 is made up of 14 amino acids, end residues included. CDR3: CASILDRGLQEQYF.

The chain employs TRBV6-5 and TRBJ1-1; a possible D gene is TRBD1 (6 bases). This CDR3 comprises 13 residues. Trimming removed 2 bases from V and 6 bases from J, with 10 bases in between. CDR1 and CDR2 from the germline V gene are MNHEY and SVGAGI. CDR3 residues: CASSYLGAAEAFF. CDR3 bases: TGTGCCAGCAGTTACCTGGGGGCGGCTGAAGCTTTCTTT.

This clone was observed a few times. The chain uses TRBV2 and TRBJ1-5; weak D call: TRBD1 (5 bases). Germline-derived CDR1 and CDR2 are SNHLY and FYNNEI. Trimming took off 6 bases at V and 4 bases at J, with 16 bases between the two ends. The CDR3 has 15 residues. CDR3 sequence (DNA): TGTGCCAGCAGCTTTGACATAGAGGGGAATCAGCCCCAGCATTTT. The encoded protein is CASSFDIEGNQPQHF.

This clone was seen a handful of times. J is TRBJ1-6 and V is TRBV18, with TRBD1 as a possible D gene (6 bases). Trimming stripped 3 bases from V and 8 bases from J, with 11 bases between. CDR1 is KGHSH, CDR2 LQKENI, per germline. This CDR3 comprises 14 residues. CDR3 bases: TGTGCCAGCTCACCGGGGGGGCAAGATTCACCCCTCCACTTT. Its translation is CASSPGGQDSPLHF.

The chain couples TRBV6-5 to TRBJ2-7; 10 bases fit TRBD1. J was trimmed by 0 bases and V by 6 bases; bases with no gene match: 5. Germline CDR1 and CDR2: MNHEY and SVGAGI. There are 15 residues in the CDR3. This CDR3 reads CASRRGQGGSYEQYF. The CDR3 region has the DNA TGTGCCAGCAGGAGAGGACAGGGGGGCTCCTACGAGCAGTACTTC.

The V and J genes are TRBV10-3 and TRBJ2-7; maybe TRBD1 (5 bases). V was shortened by 10 bases and J by 2 bases, with 15 bases between the two germline ends. Germline V gene sequence: CDR1 ENHRY, CDR2 SYGVKD. CDR3 length: 13 residues. The CDR3 sequence: CATGPQGPYEQYF. In DNA, the CDR3 is TGTGCCACCGGGCCCCAGGGTCCCTACGAGCAGTACTTC.

The gene calls are TRBV20-1 and TRBJ1-2, with D uncertain. CDR1 is DFQATT and CDR2 is SNEGSKA in the germline V gene (reference sequence). The CDR3 extends over 10 amino acids. Trimming shortened V by 7 bases and J by 8 bases, and 11 bases separated the two germline ends. The CDR3 DNA sequence: TGCAGTGGCAGGCATGGGGGCTACACCTTC. Translated, it gives CSGRHGGYTF.

This clone was seen a handful of times. The V gene is TRBV5-6, the J gene TRBJ2-7; 7 bases line up with TRBD2. CDR1 SGHDT and CDR2 YYEEEE come from the germline V gene. This CDR3 is 14 amino acids long. With V trimmed by 2 bases and J by 3 bases, 5 bases remained unmatched. This CDR3 reads CASSFIAGDYEQYF. The CDR3, as DNA: TGTGCCAGCAGCTTTATTGCGGGAGACTACGAGCAGTACTTC.

The J gene is TRBJ2-7, the V gene TRBV5-1; TRBD2 is a possible D gene (6 bases). The CDR3 is made up of 14 amino acids. With 1 base removed from V and 5 bases from J, the gap between germline ends came to 13 bases. Germline-derived CDR1 and CDR2 are SGHRS and YFSETQ. CDR3 residues: CASSLIPGENEQYF. The CDR3 coding sequence is TGCGCCAGCAGCTTGATTCCGGGAGAGAACGAGCAGTACTTC.

V and J are TRBV14 and TRBJ2-7; 15 bases map to TRBD2. Germline V lookup: CDR1 SGHDN, CDR2 FVKESK. The CDR3 spans 16 residues. Trimming at V came to 5 bases and at J to 2 bases, leaving 4 bases not matched to a gene. As DNA, the CDR3 is TGTGCCAGCAGCAAGGGACTAGCGGGGGGAACCTACGAGCAGTACTTC. Amino acid sequence: CASSKGLAGGTYEQYF.

The CDR3 DNA is TGTGCCAGTAGTATAGGCGGGAGAGGGGAGACCCAGTACTTC. As protein: CASSIGGRGETQYF. This sequence joins TRBV19 and TRBJ2-5, with TRBD2 matching 7 bases. Trimming removed 1 base from V and 5 bases from J; junction bases left unmatched: 4. Germline-derived CDR1 and CDR2 are LNHDA and SQIVND (reference sequence). This CDR3 has 14 residues.

This clone was recorded only once. The chain recombines TRBV4-2 with TRBJ2-5; 14 bases are shared with TRBD2. The length of the CDR3 is 16 residues. Germline loops: CDR1 LGHNA, CDR2 YNFKEQ. The V gene end was trimmed by 4 bases and the J gene end by 5 bases; junction bases not matched to a gene: 6. The CDR3 region is CASSPRLAGGKETQYF. CDR3 bases: TGTGCCAGCAGCCCCCGACTAGCGGGGGGGAAGGAGACCCAGTACTTC.

The CDR3 loop is CAWSVGLSYEQYF. The CDR3 bases are TGTGCCTGGAGTGTTGGGCTAAGCTACGAGCAGTACTTC. The V gene is TRBV30, the J gene TRBJ2-7; D uncertain. With 0 bases removed from V and 3 bases from J, the gap between germline ends came to 9 bases. The CDR3 runs to 13 residues. CDR1 is GTSNPN, CDR2 SVGIG, per germline (reference sequence).

The chain is built from TRBV19 and TRBJ2-7; D might be TRBD1 (6 bases). Per germline, CDR1 LNHDA and CDR2 SQIVND (reference sequence). The V gene lost 5 bases and the J gene lost 0 bases, with 17 bases spanning the gap. The CDR3 is 16 amino acids. As DNA, the CDR3 is TGTGCCAGTAGTTCCCGTGGACAGCTGAGCTCCTACGAGCAGTACTTC. The encoded protein is CASSSRGQLSSYEQYF.